This entry lists 2 T cell receptor beta chains sequenced from one sample in a study of early T cells in non-severe SARS-CoV-2 infection. Each CDR3 protein is one row after TCRdb ran MiXCR on the 5' RACE reads. The sample shows tens of thousands of distinct CDR3 sequences, more than 9% of them seen only once. Sequencing used whole blood. Receptors originate from an adult who was a healthcare worker with PCR-confirmed SARS-CoV-2 infection or an uninfected control (not recorded which).

This clonotype was picked up a small number of times. The chain joins TRBV7-9 to TRBJ2-1; 12 nucleotides match TRBD2. Germline CDR1 and CDR2: SEHNR and FQNEAQ (reference sequence). Trimming cost V 1 base and J 1 base; bases outside gene matches: 8. The CDR3 totals 19 residues. CDR3 sequence (DNA): TGTGCCAGCAGCTTAGAGTGGACTAGCGGGAATCGGTCCTACAATGAGCAGTTCTTC. Its translation is CASSLEWTSGNRSYNEQFF.

This clonotype has just a few counts. The chain employs TRBV18 and TRBJ1-1; 11 positions agree with TRBD1. Germline CDR1 KGHSH, CDR2 LQKENI. V lost 5 bases to trimming and J lost 2 bases; unmatched junction nucleotides: 4. The CDR3 sequence is 15 residues long. The CDR3 sequence is CASSRGQGGNTEAFF. In DNA form, the CDR3 reads TGTGCCAGCTCAAGGGGACAGGGGGGTAACACTGAAGCTTTCTTT.